Listed here are 13 T cell receptor beta chains from one sample, sequenced in a study of shared clonotypes between healthy human individuals. Repertoires were generated with immunoSEQ multiplex PCR, while TCRdb's copy carries only in-frame clones and drops some. The table has around 500,000 clones, around 80% seen once. The sample was PBMCs. The receptors were sampled from a woman in her thirties or forties in good health. Some clones in this sample may be carry-over from other donors' samples.

CDR3 in DNA: TGTGCCAGCAGCTTGGTGGGCAGGGGCGCTGGCTACGAGCAGTACTTC. This codes for CASSLVGRGAGYEQYF. The J gene is TRBJ2-7, the V gene TRBV5-4, with D possibly being TRBD1 (6 bases). The CDR3 is 16 amino acids. V lost 0 bases, J lost 3 bases, and 16 bases lay in between. In germline, CDR1 is SGHNT, CDR2 YYREEE (reference sequence).

This clone has a single count. CDR3 sequence reads: CASSRDSHYGYTF. The CDR3 nucleotides read TGTGCCAGCAGTCGGGACAGCCATTATGGCTACACCTTC. The V and J genes are TRBV2 and TRBJ1-2; 7 positions agree with TRBD1. The CDR3 is 13 amino acids. Germline V CDR1 and CDR2: SNHLY, FYNNEI. V shed 5 bases, J shed 5 bases, and the junction held 5 bases outside the gene matches.

Turning to this clone: In the same sample, other DNA sequences code for this CDR3. This chain uses TRBV4-1 with TRBJ1-2, with D possibly being TRBD1 (5 bases). Trimming took 1 base from V and 8 from J, leaving 11 bases between them. Germline CDR1 and CDR2: MGHRA and YSYEKL. The CDR3 has 13 amino acids. The CDR3 region is CASSQVGTWGYTF. DNA for the CDR3: TGCGCCAGCAGCCAAGTAGGGACCTGGGGCTACACCTTC.

The V and J genes are TRBV15 and TRBJ1-4, with no clear D. The CDR3 is 14 amino acids. The germline V and J ends were trimmed by 0 bases and 2 bases, with 4 bases remaining between them. The germline CDR1 and CDR2 sequences are LNHNV and YYDKDF (reference sequence). Here the CDR3 reads CATSRDGTNEKLFF. The CDR3 DNA reads TGTGCCACCAGCAGAGACGGTACTAATGAAAAACTGTTTTTT.

This sequence joins TRBV28 and TRBJ2-3, with 9 bases aligning to TRBD1. The V gene end was trimmed by 6 bases and the J gene end by 5 bases; junction bases not matched to a gene: 9. The germline CDR1 and CDR2 sequences are MDHEN and SYDVKM. The CDR3 extends over 15 amino acids. The CDR3 DNA reads as TGTGCCAGCAGCCACGGACAGGGGAAGGTAGATACGCAGTATTTT. The encoded protein is CASSHGQGKVDTQYF.

This chain joins TRBV7-9 and TRBJ1-1, with TRBD1 matching over 8 bases. V was clipped by 7 bases and J by 3 bases; unmatched bases: 7. Germline CDR1 reads SEHNR; CDR2 reads FQNEAQ (reference sequence). The CDR3 contains 14 residues. The CDR3 reads CASNRQGLDTEAFF. In DNA form, the CDR3 reads TGTGCCAGCAACCGACAGGGGCTGGACACTGAAGCTTTCTTT.

This chain joins TRBV27 and TRBJ1-5; D is uncertain. With 5 bases removed from V and 9 bases from J, the gap between germline ends came to 20 bases. Germline assignment: CDR1 MNHEY and CDR2 SMNVEV (reference sequence). This CDR3 contains 15 residues. CDR3 in DNA: TGTGCCAGCAGTAAAGCGGGGTCGGGGTCGCGGCCCCAGCATTTT. Amino acids: CASSKAGSGSRPQHF.

This clone was detected only a few times. The chain combines TRBV7-2 with TRBJ2-6, with D maybe TRBD1 (6 bases). The germline gives CDR1 SGHTA, CDR2 FQGNSA. The CDR3 runs 14 residues. V lost 4 bases and J lost 2, with 6 bases in between. CDR3 loop: CASSSGAGANVLTF. CDR3 bases: TGTGCCAGCAGCTCAGGGGCTGGGGCCAACGTCCTGACTTTC.

As to this clone: This clone may be a read error of a much larger clone one base away. The chain employs TRBV7-9 and TRBJ2-2; D is unresolved. V was shortened by 5 bases and J by 6 bases, with 7 bases between the two germline ends. This CDR3 spans 12 amino acids. Germline V gene lookup returns CDR1 SEHNR and CDR2 FQNEAQ (reference sequence). The DNA for the CDR3 is TGTGCCAGCAGCGTAGACTCCGGGGAGCTGTTTTTT. As protein: CASSVDSGELFF.

The V call is TRBV5-5, the J call TRBJ1-2, with 8 bases that match TRBD1. Germline CDR1 reads SGHKS; CDR2 reads YYEKEE (reference sequence). V gave up 5 bases and J gave up 3 bases; unmatched junction bases: 9. This CDR3 spans 15 amino acids. The CDR3 nucleotides are TGTGCCAGCAGTCAAGGACAGGGTTTGGACTATGGCTACACCTTC. Encoded protein: CASSQGQGLDYGYTF.

The rearrangement links TRBV7-2 to TRBJ2-2; D is tentatively TRBD1 or TRBD2 (6 bases each). The V and J ends lost 11 bases and 0 bases respectively, with 16 bases between them. CDR1 is SGHTA and CDR2 is FQGNSA in the germline V gene. The CDR3 consists of 15 residues. The chain's CDR3 is CAGIKGGTNTGELFF. Here the CDR3 DNA reads TGTGCCGGCATCAAGGGGGGAACGAACACCGGGGAGCTGTTTTTT.

The V and J genes are TRBV5-6 and TRBJ1-2; 10 positions match TRBD1. Losses at the gene ends were 2 bases for V and 6 bases for J; bases not matched to a gene: 1. Germline assignment: CDR1 SGHDT and CDR2 YYEEEE. The CDR3 consists of 13 residues. DNA of the CDR3: TGTGCCAGCAGCTTAGGGACAGGGGATGGCTACACCTTC. This sequence encodes CASSLGTGDGYTF.

This clone was detected only a few times. The chain joins TRBV6-4 to TRBJ2-2; TRBD1 matches at 9 bases. CDR3 length: 16 residues. Germline assignment: CDR1 MRHNA and CDR2 SNTAGT. V dropped 0 bases and J dropped 1; count of bases not matched to a gene: 0. DNA of the CDR3: TGTGCCAGCAGTGACTCGGACAGGGGGAACACCGGGGAGCTGTTTTTT. As protein: CASSDSDRGNTGELFF.